Sequencing of this T cell receptor beta chain was carried out in a study of blood T cell repertoires in COVID-19. One Seattle source followed patients from active infection through their disease course. Source study methods: Estimation of nucleated cell counts was performed using reference gene primer amplification. Profiled with immunoSEQ multiplex PCR; TCRdb holds only in-frame clones, not every one. V and J calls and clone size are those listed in that table; D and trimming were worked out from the DNA. Seen here are about 200,000 clones, more than 85% observed once, and the top ten hold around 0.85%. V lost 4 bases and J 3 bases, leaving 7 bases between the germline ends. CDR3 size: 13 residues.

This receptor was taken from a man aged 55 to 69 with COVID-19, enrolled during active disease. The chain has TRBV12-3 or TRBV12-4 and TRBJ1-5; weak D call: TRBD1 (5 bases). Sample: peripheral blood. The CDR3 reads CASSSGYNQPQHF. CDR3 coding DNA: TGTGCCAGCAGTTCAGGGTACAATCAGCCCCAGCATTTT.